This TCR beta chain was recorded in a study of identifying expanded T cells in peripheral blood. Repertoires were generated with immunoSEQ multiplex PCR, while TCRdb's copy carries only in-frame clones and drops some. The sample yields tens of thousands of clones, roughly 84% seen once. V lost 6 bases and J 6 bases, leaving 15 bases between the germline ends. The CDR3 is 14 residues long. CDR1 is MDHEN and CDR2 is SYDVKM in the germline V gene. Sequencing was performed on blood. The source is a person between 18 and 70 years old in good health. The V and J genes are TRBV28 and TRBJ1-5; D is possibly TRBD1 (5 bases). Written as DNA, the CDR3 is TGTGCCAGCAGCCCCAAGCAGGGAATTCAGCCCCAGCATTTT. Amino acid sequence: CASSPKQGIQPQHF.